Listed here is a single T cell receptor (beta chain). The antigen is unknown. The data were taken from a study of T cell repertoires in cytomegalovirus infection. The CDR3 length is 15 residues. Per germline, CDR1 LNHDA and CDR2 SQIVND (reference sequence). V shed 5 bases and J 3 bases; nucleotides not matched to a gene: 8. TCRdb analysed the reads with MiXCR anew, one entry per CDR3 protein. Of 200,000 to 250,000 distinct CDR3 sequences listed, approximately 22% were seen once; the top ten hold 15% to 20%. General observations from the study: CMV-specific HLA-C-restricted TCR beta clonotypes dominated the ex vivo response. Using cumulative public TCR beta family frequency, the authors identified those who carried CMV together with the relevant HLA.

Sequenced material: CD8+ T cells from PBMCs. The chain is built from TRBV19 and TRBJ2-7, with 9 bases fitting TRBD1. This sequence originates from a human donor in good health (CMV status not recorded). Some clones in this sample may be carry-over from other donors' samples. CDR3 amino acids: CASSETGTGFYEQYF. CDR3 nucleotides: TGTGCCAGTAGTGAGACCGGGACAGGGTTCTACGAGCAGTACTTC.